This T cell receptor beta chain was observed in a study of blood T cell repertoires in COVID-19. Study at large: Collection of acute and convalescent COVID-19 samples took place in the United States, Italy and Spain. T cells, B-cell-depleted T cells, or PBMCs provided the cDNA or gDNA that served as material.

Study processing details: Nucleated cell number was recorded as an estimate derived from reference gene primer amplification. Measured with immunoSEQ multiplex PCR; TCRdb has only the in-frame clones, and not every one. V and J calls plus clone size are reproduced from that table; the DNA served to infer D and trimming. The profile shows some 7,900 clones, roughly 84% of them singletons. This clone was observed a single time. CDR1 and CDR2 (germline): SGHNT, YYREEE (reference sequence). With 2 bases clipped from V and 2 bases from J, the junction kept 4 bases outside the gene matches. This CDR3 spans 15 amino acids.

The chain recombines TRBV5-4 with TRBJ2-1, with 7 bases fitting TRBD1. Sequencing was performed on peripheral blood. This TCR was sampled from a human donor with active COVID-19. The donor label of this sample is uncertain. The CDR3 sequence: CASSFRGGAYNEQFF. CDR3 DNA: TGTGCCAGCAGCTTTCGAGGGGGCGCCTACAATGAGCAGTTCTTC.